The 8 T cell receptor beta chains in this list originate from one sample, sequenced in a study of blood T cell repertoires in COVID-19. Clones were read by immunoSEQ multiplex PCR, and TCRdb kept only the in-frame ones, dropping some. The top ten clones hold approximately 8% of a sample with 490,000 or so clones, approximately 91% of them seen once. The sample comprised PBMCs or T cells enriched from blood (not recorded which). These receptor sequences come from a woman aged 60 to 75 who had recovered from COVID-19.

This chain links TRBV28 with TRBJ1-5, with D possibly being TRBD1 (6 bases). This CDR3 has 15 residues. CDR1 and CDR2 (germline): MDHEN, SYDVKM. The ends were cut back, 7 bases at V and 2 bases at J, with 15 bases in the middle. CDR3 region: CASIPGGRGNQPQHF. The CDR3 nucleotides are TGTGCCAGCATCCCCGGGGGGCGAGGCAATCAGCCCCAGCATTTT.

The chain joins TRBV2 to TRBJ2-6; possibly TRBD2 for D (5 bases). Trimming shortened V by 7 bases and J by 4 bases, and 14 bases separated the two germline ends. Germline-derived CDR1 and CDR2 are SNHLY and FYNNEI. CDR3 length equals 15 residues. The CDR3 DNA sequence: TGTGCCAGCAATTTCTGGAGGCAAGGGGCCAACGTCCTGACTTTC. It is translated as CASNFWRQGANVLTF. The entire variable domain, with the rest obtained from reference TRBV2 and TRBJ2-6, is as follows: EPEVTQTPSHQVTQMGQEVILRCVPISNHLYFYWYRQILGQKVEFLVSFYNNEISEKSEIFDDQFSVERPDGSNFTLKIRSTKLEDSAMYFCASNFWRQGANVLTFGAGSRLTVL.

This chain uses TRBV7-2 with TRBJ2-7, with 16 bases identical to TRBD2. This CDR3 has 14 amino acids. The V segment lost 8 bases and the J segment 2 bases; nucleotides outside the gene matches: 0. Germline V gives CDR1 SGHTA, CDR2 FQGNSA. CDR3 bases: TGTGCCAGCGGGACTAGCGGGGGGGCCTACGAGCAGTACTTC. Translated: CASGTSGGAYEQYF.

This clone was counted a single time. The gene calls are TRBV2 and TRBJ1-2; TRBD1 agrees at 7 bases. Trimming took 7 bases from V and 7 from J; bases not matched to a gene: 15. This CDR3 has 15 amino acids. Germline CDR1 is SNHLY and CDR2 is FYNNEI. The CDR3 DNA is TGTGCCAGCATACAAGAACAGGGGACCGAGGGTGGCTACACCTTC. This translates into CASIQEQGTEGGYTF.

The chain uses TRBV12-5 and TRBJ1-4; TRBD1 is a possible D gene (6 bases). V lost 4 bases to trimming and J lost 0 bases, with 24 bases between them. The germline CDR1 and CDR2 sequences are LGHNT and FRNRAP. This CDR3 has 20 amino acids. Written as DNA, the CDR3 is TGTGCTAGTGGTTCGACATCTACGGACAGACCTTACTCAACTAATGAAAAACTGTTTTTT. The encoded protein is CASGSTSTDRPYSTNEKLFF.

The chain is built from TRBV27 and TRBJ2-1; 7 positions agree with TRBD1. This CDR3 contains 15 residues. V dropped 3 bases and J dropped 5; count of bases not matched to a gene: 7. Per germline, CDR1 MNHEY and CDR2 SMNVEV (reference sequence). In DNA, the CDR3 is TGTGCCAGCAGTTTGACAGGGCTACATAACAATGAGCAGTTCTTC. Encoded protein: CASSLTGLHNNEQFF.

The gene calls are TRBV7-2 and TRBJ1-2, with 9 bases lining up with TRBD1. CDR1 is SGHTA and CDR2 is FQGNSA in the germline V gene. CDR3 length equals 15 residues. V was pared by 6 bases and J by 5 bases, with 10 bases of the junction left unmatched. The CDR3 region is CASRASGTGTYGYTF. CDR3 DNA: TGTGCCAGCAGGGCCTCCGGGACAGGGACTTATGGCTACACCTTC.

This chain links TRBV24-1 with TRBJ2-1, with 7 bases fitting TRBD2. Germline CDR1 and CDR2: KGHDR and SFDVKD. There are 14 residues in the CDR3. J gave up 4 bases and V 7 bases, and 6 bases lay outside the gene matches. The CDR3 coding sequence is TGTGCCACCAGCCCAGCGGGGCAATACAATGAGCAGTTCTTC. Residues: CATSPAGQYNEQFF.